These T cell receptor beta chains were read from a single sample in a study of PD-1 blockade in mismatch repair-deficient tumors. Clones were sequenced by immunoSEQ multiplex PCR, and TCRdb holds only the in-frame ones, with some missing. The sample contains thousands of clones, approximately 85% of which appear only once. Specimen: PBMCs, collected approximately 48 weeks after starting pembrolizumab. The receptors were gathered from an adult with mismatch repair-deficient cancer. The conserved cysteine and the conserved F or W are not part of the CDR3 here.

j_gene | v_gene | CDR3aa
TRBJ2-1 | TRBV12-5 | ASGLFRTSGSYNEQF
TRBJ2-1 | TRBV2 | ASSAVVQF
TRBJ1-3 | TRBV28 | ASSFRTGAGNTIY
TRBJ2-3 | TRBV7-3 | ASSFTGLSTDTQY
TRBJ2-7 | TRBV30 | AWSVPRIKPEQY
TRBJ1-2 | TRBV28 | ASINRGGAGDTNYGYT
TRBJ2-2 | TRBV18 | ASSATSGVNTGELF
TRBJ2-5 | TRBV6-5 | ASSYDGARQETQY
- | TRBV5-1 | ASSLRGNYEQY
TRBJ1-4 | TRBV19 | ASSSGQDEKLF
TRBJ2-7 | TRBV30 | AWGGQPSSYEQY
TRBJ1-1 | TRBV19 | ASNQGEYTEAF
TRBJ1-6 | TRBV19 | ASSGTGTGHQNSPLH
TRBJ1-4 | TRBV5-4 | ASSSGGTENEKLF
TRBJ2-7 | TRBV5-1 | ASNENTGQEQY
TRBJ1-1 | TRBV19 | ASNQGGGRNTEAF
TRBJ2-6 | TRBV30 | AFGGAGANVLT
TRBJ2-7 | TRBV5-4 | ASSRDRGNYEQY
TRBJ1-2 | TRBV30 | AWSGGTGPYGYT
TRBJ2-7 | TRBV11-3 | ASSLAPTSGMFYEQY
TRBJ2-7 | TRBV7-6 | ASSRGLAGTYEQY
TRBJ2-7 | TRBV5-1 | ASSLGTGGSHEQY
TRBJ2-7 | TRBV27 | ASSFRISGYEQY
TRBJ1-6 | TRBV5-6 | ASSLGGGYNSPLH
TRBJ2-1 | TRBV28 | ASRSRAATLGLAGVNNEQF
TRBJ2-2 | TRBV7-2 | ASSLPSLAGAAGELF
TRBJ2-3 | TRBV7-9 | ASSSRGDTQY
TRBJ2-7 | TRBV11-1 | ASSILAGPTYEQY
TRBJ2-7 | TRBV10-3 | AIKGEGAQY
TRBJ2-7 | TRBV6-1 | ASSEVSPAASGRTYEQY
TRBJ1-5 | TRBV28 | ASSPDRGSNQPQH
TRBJ2-7 | TRBV10-1 | ASPRTSRSHYEQY
TRBJ1-2 | TRBV7-2 | ASSLAATANYGYT
TRBJ1-1 | TRBV6-1 | ASSGPGAANTEAF
TRBJ2-5 | TRBV5-1 | ASSSGVGRAGETQY
TRBJ2-7 | TRBV7-2 | ASSPGGQGALYEQY
TRBJ1-4 | TRBV19 | ASSPSGGREKLF
TRBJ1-4 | TRBV30 | AWGLGRANEKLF
TRBJ2-7 | TRBV7-3 | ASSPTSGSDEQY
TRBJ2-1 | TRBV7-7 | ASSPDRGDNEQF
TRBJ2-7 | TRBV28 | ASSLRVWTSGGYEQY
TRBJ2-1 | TRBV11-2 | ASSLAGANEQF
TRBJ2-7 | TRBV6-1 | ASRARTQTYEQY
TRBJ1-5 | TRBV28 | ASSLEGGFQPQH
TRBJ1-2 | TRBV7-6 | ASSLGPWGQAGYGYT